This T cell receptor (beta chain) was found in a study of OX40 agonist ivuxolimab in advanced cancers. Whole-study findings and limits: Expanded peripheral T-cell antigen specificity went undetermined. The study found among the lowest clonal expansion in partial responders at 0.1-3.0 mg/kg.

Method: immunoSEQ multiplex PCR; TCRdb's copy keeps in-frame clones and lacks some. The table records about 59,000 clones, 85% of them present only once. This clone was observed a single time. The antigen is undetermined. Germline V gene data show CDR1 as MNHEY and CDR2 as SMNVEV (reference sequence). Trimming shortened V by 8 bases and J by 8 bases, and 17 bases separated the two germline ends. This CDR3 spans 13 amino acids. Sample: CD4+ or CD8+ T cells sorted from blood, taken in a trial of the OX40 agonist ivuxolimab. This receptor was taken from an adult with an advanced solid tumor such as melanoma, head and neck, liver or kidney cancer. The chain employs TRBV27 and TRBJ2-3; perhaps TRBD2 as D (6 bases). CDR3 sequence (DNA): TGTGCCAGCGCCGGGGCTAGCGTCGGTACGCAGTATTTT. It yields the protein CASAGASVGTQYF.